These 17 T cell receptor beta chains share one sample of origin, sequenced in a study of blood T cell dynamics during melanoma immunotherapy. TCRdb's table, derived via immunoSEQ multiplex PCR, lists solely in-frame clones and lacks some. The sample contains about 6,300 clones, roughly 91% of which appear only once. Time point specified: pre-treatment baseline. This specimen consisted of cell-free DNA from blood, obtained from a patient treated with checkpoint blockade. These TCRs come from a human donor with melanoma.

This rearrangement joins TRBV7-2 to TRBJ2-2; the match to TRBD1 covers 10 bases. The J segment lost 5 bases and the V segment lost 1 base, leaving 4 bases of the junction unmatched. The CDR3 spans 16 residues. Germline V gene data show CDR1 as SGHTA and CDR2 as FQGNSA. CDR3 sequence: CASSLGWDRGTGELFF. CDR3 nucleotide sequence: TGTGCCAGCAGCTTAGGATGGGACAGGGGAACCGGGGAGCTGTTTTTT.

As DNA, the CDR3 is TGTGCCAGCAGTGTTTGGGTGAGCAAAAACACTGAAGCTTTCTTT. Its translation: CASSVWVSKNTEAFF. The rearrangement joins TRBV6-1 to TRBJ1-1; D gene ambiguous. CDR1 and CDR2 from the germline V gene are MNHNS and SASEGT. The CDR3 spans 15 residues. Trimming shortened V by 4 bases and J by 2 bases, and 14 bases separated the two germline ends.

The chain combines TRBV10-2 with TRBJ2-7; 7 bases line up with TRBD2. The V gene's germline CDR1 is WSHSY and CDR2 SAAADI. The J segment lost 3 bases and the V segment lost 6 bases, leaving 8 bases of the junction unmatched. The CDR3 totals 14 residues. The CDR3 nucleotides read TGCGCCAGCAGGGTCTGGGGGGAGGGCTACGAGCAGTACTTC. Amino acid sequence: CASRVWGEGYEQYF.

DNA for the CDR3: TGTGCCAGCAGCGTAGTTGGCGGGGCTACGCAGTATTTT. As protein: CASSVVGGATQYF. The chain carries TRBV9 and TRBJ2-3; possible D gene TRBD2, 6 bases. The CDR3 is 13 residues long. CDR1 is SGDLS and CDR2 is YYNGEE in the germline V gene. The V gene lost 0 bases and the J gene lost 8 bases, with 10 bases spanning the gap.

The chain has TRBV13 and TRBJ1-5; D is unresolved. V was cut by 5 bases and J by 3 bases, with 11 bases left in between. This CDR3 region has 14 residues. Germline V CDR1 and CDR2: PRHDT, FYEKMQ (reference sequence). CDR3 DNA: TGTGCCAGCAGCCGAGGATACGACAATCAGCCCCAGCATTTT. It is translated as CASSRGYDNQPQHF.

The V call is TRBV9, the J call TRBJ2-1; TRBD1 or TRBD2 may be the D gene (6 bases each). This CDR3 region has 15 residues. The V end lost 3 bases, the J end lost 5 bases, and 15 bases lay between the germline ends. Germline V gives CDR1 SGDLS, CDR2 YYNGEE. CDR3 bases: TGTGCCAGCAGCGCCGTTGGGGGGCTCGACAATGAGCAGTTCTTC. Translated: CASSAVGGLDNEQFF.

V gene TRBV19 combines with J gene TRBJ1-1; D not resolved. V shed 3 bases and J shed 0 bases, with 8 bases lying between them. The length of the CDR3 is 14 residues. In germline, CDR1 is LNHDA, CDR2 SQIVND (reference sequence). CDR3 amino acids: CASSIGQMNTEAFF. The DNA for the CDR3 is TGTGCCAGTAGTATTGGGCAGATGAACACTGAAGCTTTCTTT.

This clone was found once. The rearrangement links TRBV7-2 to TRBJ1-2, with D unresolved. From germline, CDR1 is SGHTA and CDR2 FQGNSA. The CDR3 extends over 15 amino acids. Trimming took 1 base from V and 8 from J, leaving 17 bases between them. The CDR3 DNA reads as TGTGCCAGCAGCTTAGGAGGTCGAGTCTCGGGAGGCTACACCTTC. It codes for CASSLGGRVSGGYTF.

Written as DNA, the CDR3 is TGTGCCAGCAACCCGAGGTTGGGTCCCGCGTACTTC. It codes for CASNPRLGPAYF. The V call is TRBV2, the J call TRBJ2-4; D remains unclear. The V end was cut by 7 bases, the J end by 15 bases, with 19 bases between. Germline lookup yields CDR1 SNHLY and CDR2 FYNNEI. The CDR3 is 12 residues long.

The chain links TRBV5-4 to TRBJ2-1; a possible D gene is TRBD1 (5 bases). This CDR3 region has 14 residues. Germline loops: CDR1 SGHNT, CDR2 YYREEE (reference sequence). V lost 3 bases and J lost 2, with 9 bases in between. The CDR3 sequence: CASSSTETYNEQFF. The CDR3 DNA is TGTGCCAGCAGCTCGACAGAGACCTACAATGAGCAGTTCTTC.

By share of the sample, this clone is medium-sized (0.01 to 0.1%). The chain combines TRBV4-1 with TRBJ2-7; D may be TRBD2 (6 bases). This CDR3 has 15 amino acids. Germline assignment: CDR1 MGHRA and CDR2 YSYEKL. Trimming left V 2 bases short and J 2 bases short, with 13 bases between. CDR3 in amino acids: CASSQSVGGAYEQYF. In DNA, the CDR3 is TGCGCCAGCAGCCAATCCGTGGGGGGAGCCTACGAGCAGTACTTC.

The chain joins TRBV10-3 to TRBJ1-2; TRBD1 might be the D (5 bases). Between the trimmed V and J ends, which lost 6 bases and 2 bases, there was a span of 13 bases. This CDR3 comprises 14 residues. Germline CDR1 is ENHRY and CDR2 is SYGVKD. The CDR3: CAIRGRGGNYGYTF. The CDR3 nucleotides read TGTGCCATCAGGGGGAGGGGCGGAAACTATGGCTACACCTTC.

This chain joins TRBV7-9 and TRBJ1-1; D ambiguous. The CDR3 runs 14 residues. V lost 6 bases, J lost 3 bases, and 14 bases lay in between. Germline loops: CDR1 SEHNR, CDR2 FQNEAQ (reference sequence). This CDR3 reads CASRVPSRDTEAFF. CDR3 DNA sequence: TGTGCCAGCAGGGTTCCGTCTCGGGACACTGAAGCTTTCTTT.

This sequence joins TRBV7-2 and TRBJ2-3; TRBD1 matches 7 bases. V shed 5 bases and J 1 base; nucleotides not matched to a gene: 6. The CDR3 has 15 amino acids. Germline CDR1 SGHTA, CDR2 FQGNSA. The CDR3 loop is CASSLTGLGTDTQYF. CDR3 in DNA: TGTGCCAGCAGCCTGACAGGGCTCGGCACAGATACGCAGTATTTT.

CDR3 region: CASSLFGQGNYGYTF. In DNA form, the CDR3 reads TGTGCCAGCAGTTTATTTGGACAGGGTAACTATGGCTACACCTTC. The chain links TRBV27 to TRBJ1-2, with 8 positions matching TRBD1. The trim removed 1 base at V and 1 base at J, leaving 2 bases unmatched. CDR3 size: 15 residues. From germline, CDR1 is MNHEY and CDR2 SMNVEV (reference sequence).

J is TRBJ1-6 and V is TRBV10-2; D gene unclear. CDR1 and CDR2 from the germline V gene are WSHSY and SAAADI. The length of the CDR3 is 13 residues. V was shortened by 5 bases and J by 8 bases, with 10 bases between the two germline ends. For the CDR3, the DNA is TGCGCCAGCAGTCTAGGGTCTTATTCACCCCTCCACTTT. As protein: CASSLGSYSPLHF.

CDR3 protein: CASSRPSGRSTDTQYF. In nucleotides, the CDR3 is TGTGCCAGCAGTCGTCCTAGCGGGAGGAGCACAGATACGCAGTATTTT. The rearrangement uses TRBV2 and TRBJ2-3; 11 bases are a match to TRBD2. CDR1 SNHLY and CDR2 FYNNEI come from the germline V gene. This CDR3 has 16 amino acids. The V segment lost 5 bases and the J segment 0 bases; nucleotides outside the gene matches: 4.